A selection of T cell receptor beta chains follows, all from one sample in a study of blood T cell repertoires in COVID-19. Sequencing used immunoSEQ multiplex PCR; TCRdb keeps in-frame clones, though not all of them. The data contain about 160,000 clones, around nine tenths of them singletons. What was sequenced was peripheral blood. The receptor source for this set is a woman in her seventies with COVID-19, enrolled during active disease. Each CDR3 is given without its conserved first and last residue. Fields, in order: J gene, D gene, V gene, CDR3 protein. A D gene is named only where the DNA matches it firmly.

TRBJ1-2	TRBD1	TRBV18	ASSLGQGVYGYT
TRBJ2-3	-	TRBV9	ASSARWDTQY
TRBJ1-2	-	TRBV28	ASRDTGRVGSYT
TRBJ1-1	-	TRBV11-2	ASSFDTEAF
TRBJ2-2	TRBD1	TRBV3-1/TRBV3-2	ASSQGTGNTGELF
TRBJ1-1	-	TRBV2	ASSAVDSWGTEAF
TRBJ1-4	TRBD1	TRBV7-2	ASSKTGTGYEKLF
TRBJ2-1	TRBD1	TRBV19	ASSPDRGYNEQF
TRBJ1-1	-	TRBV4-2	ASSQDLVEGLDTEAF
TRBJ2-5	TRBD1	TRBV3-1/TRBV3-2	ASSTTQGAQETQY
TRBJ2-7	TRBD1	TRBV7-8	ASSLYGRDRGVRGHSYEQY
TRBJ1-2	TRBD1	TRBV19	ASSSGTDYGYT
TRBJ2-2	TRBD1	TRBV6-2/TRBV6-3	ASSDRGRTGELF
TRBJ1-1	TRBD1	TRBV11-2	ASSLHSRQGAQNTEAF
TRBJ2-2	-	TRBV7-2	ASSLPSRGAVRNTGELF
TRBJ2-2	-	TRBV2	ASSVNGGNTGELF
TRBJ2-1	TRBD1	TRBV19	ASSVGRGPYNEQF
TRBJ1-5	-	TRBV19	ASTPGYSNQPQH
TRBJ1-1	TRBD1	TRBV3-1/TRBV3-2	ASSPLDRLPEAF
TRBJ1-3	TRBD1	TRBV28	ASSDRTGGNTIY
TRBJ2-2	-	TRBV4-1	ASSHREEGATGELF
TRBJ2-6	-	TRBV5-1	ASSLGKSSGANVLT
TRBJ2-5	TRBD2	TRBV2	ASSDSRTSGGSETQY
TRBJ2-3	-	TRBV5-6	ASSLGGISTDTQY
TRBJ1-3	-	TRBV28	ASSLSSGSTGNTIY
TRBJ2-2	TRBD1	TRBV7-9	ASSPPRGQGIWDTGELF
TRBJ2-2	-	TRBV5-5	ASSFRGAGELF
TRBJ1-1	-	TRBV6-1	ASSEASGGPDNTEAF
TRBJ1-6	-	TRBV25-1	ASTSQRDNSPLH
TRBJ2-2	-	TRBV28	ASSSTDGETGELF
TRBJ1-1	TRBD1	TRBV12-3/TRBV12-4	ASSDRGRAAAF
TRBJ2-3	-	TRBV12-5	ASGPTGLVTDTQY
TRBJ2-2	TRBD2	TRBV6-5	ASSPPGLAGEELF
TRBJ1-2	-	TRBV3-1/TRBV3-2	ASSLVGSNYGYT
TRBJ1-2	TRBD1	TRBV5-5	ASSLAPGGQYGYT
TRBJ2-3	TRBD2	TRBV6-6	ASSPGTSGGGVTDTQY
TRBJ2-3	-	TRBV2	ASILGLDTDTQY
TRBJ1-3	TRBD1	TRBV5-1	ASSIQGDGSGNTIY
TRBJ1-6	-	TRBV3-1/TRBV3-2	ASSQVGDWSSPLH
TRBJ2-1	-	TRBV5-1	ASSLPGVFDNEQF
TRBJ2-5	TRBD2	TRBV27	ASSSGTSGGVAQY
TRBJ1-5	-	TRBV7-2	ASSSIGGSGTGQPQH
TRBJ2-7	TRBD1	TRBV28	ASSGADRVVYEQY
TRBJ1-3	-	TRBV7-8	ASSLDAQGGSGNTIY
TRBJ1-3	-	TRBV30	AGGYPGNTIY
TRBJ1-5	-	TRBV5-6	ASSLVGQGGQPQH
TRBJ1-2	-	TRBV7-9	ASSRRRDGYT
TRBJ1-2	-	TRBV5-4	ASSLDSSNYGYT
TRBJ2-1	-	TRBV6-5	ASNRVNEQF
TRBJ1-5	-	TRBV12-3/TRBV12-4	ASSFTNQPQH
TRBJ2-7	-	TRBV5-4	ASSLSGDRLSEQY
TRBJ2-1	-	TRBV28	ASSGGFEDSGEQF
TRBJ2-2	-	TRBV9	ASSTRQGGFNTGELF
TRBJ2-1	-	TRBV2	ASSSLGSDNEQF
TRBJ1-1	-	TRBV5-1	ASSLEAGHTEAF